Listed below are T cell receptor beta chains from one sample, sequenced in a study of blood T cell repertoires in COVID-19. Generated by immunoSEQ multiplex PCR, the TCRdb table keeps only in-frame clones and is missing some. Among about 64,000 clones listed, roughly four fifths were seen once. Sequences were obtained from peripheral blood. Source of these receptors: a human donor in a cohort sampled during active COVID-19. Each CDR3 is given without its conserved first and last residue.

J: TRBJ1-3
V: TRBV14
CDR3: ASSQFRRGSSGNTIY

J: TRBJ2-3
V: TRBV5-1
CDR3: ASSPSADTQY

J: TRBJ2-7
V: TRBV12-3/TRBV12-4
CDR3: ASSFRGGEQY

J: TRBJ1-1
V: TRBV7-2
CDR3: ASSFPGGTEAF

J: TRBJ1-1
V: TRBV3-1/TRBV3-2
CDR3: ASSPWGLDTEAF

J: TRBJ1-2
V: TRBV6-4
CDR3: ASRGEQGAGYT

J: TRBJ2-5
V: TRBV11-2
CDR3: ASSLGDRDQETQY

J: TRBJ1-6
V: TRBV5-1
CDR3: ASSLADREQAPLH

J: TRBJ2-5
V: TRBV30
CDR3: AWSPGQGLPTQY

J: TRBJ2-1
V: TRBV25-1
CDR3: ASTPPGQGHTGQF

J: TRBJ2-1
V: TRBV6-4
CDR3: ASSDSSRGNEQF

J: TRBJ2-5
V: TRBV5-5
CDR3: ASSGATGWGKTQY

J: TRBJ2-3
V: TRBV11-3
CDR3: ASSRGSTSTDTQY

J: TRBJ2-1
V: TRBV27
CDR3: ASRGLGRGEQF

J: TRBJ1-5
V: TRBV5-8
CDR3: ASSPGTALNQPQH

J: TRBJ2-3
V: TRBV5-1
CDR3: ASHKGPGGDTQY

J: TRBJ2-7
V: TRBV7-9
CDR3: ASSSRGQGEQY

J: TRBJ2-1
V: TRBV5-1
CDR3: ASSLQFSPNNEQF

J: TRBJ2-7
V: TRBV3-1/TRBV3-2
CDR3: ASSQDQYAGIPYEQY

J: TRBJ1-1
V: TRBV11-2
CDR3: ASSLRDRGAF

J: TRBJ1-1
V: TRBV19
CDR3: ASTPGLEAF

J: TRBJ1-2
V: TRBV6-6
CDR3: ASSWDRGHT

J: TRBJ1-5
V: TRBV7-2
CDR3: ASSLHSGNQPQH

J: TRBJ1-2
V: TRBV19
CDR3: ASTRDRIGYT

J: TRBJ1-5
V: TRBV28
CDR3: ASIEVRRGLQPQH

J: TRBJ2-7
V: TRBV12-3/TRBV12-4
CDR3: ASSPGSYEQY

J: TRBJ1-3
V: TRBV14
CDR3: ASSRGVNTIY

J: TRBJ2-1
V: TRBV4-1
CDR3: ASSQDPSLGEQF

J: TRBJ2-3
V: TRBV5-4
CDR3: ASSPSPGLAGGRDTQY

J: TRBJ1-3
V: TRBV5-1
CDR3: ASSLEADYSGNTIY

J: TRBJ2-3
V: TRBV28
CDR3: ASSYGGATDTQY

J: TRBJ2-7
V: TRBV15
CDR3: ATSRGGLSSYEQY

J: TRBJ1-5
V: TRBV4-1
CDR3: ASSRTGGNQPQH

J: TRBJ2-7
V: TRBV7-9
CDR3: ASSFESGFQIFYEQY

J: TRBJ1-1
V: TRBV10-3
CDR3: AIKINMNTEAF

J: TRBJ2-1
V: TRBV19
CDR3: ATGTNNEQF

J: TRBJ1-1
V: TRBV7-9
CDR3: ASSSQAGLTEAF

J: TRBJ1-3
V: TRBV19
CDR3: ASSPRGHAGNTIY

J: TRBJ1-3
V: TRBV19
CDR3: ASSTNAPRAGNTIY

J: TRBJ1-2
V: TRBV6-5
CDR3: ASYGEVMNGYT

J: TRBJ1-5
V: TRBV5-1
CDR3: ASSLEGADQPQH

J: TRBJ1-2
V: TRBV21-1
CDR3: ASSNRGEGNYGYT

J: TRBJ2-2
V: TRBV6-1
CDR3: ASSEAGTGGPGELF

J: TRBJ2-1
V: TRBV27
CDR3: ASSLYPSGNEQF

J: TRBJ2-7
V: TRBV5-1
CDR3: ASSGGQGRGQY

J: TRBJ2-5
V: TRBV6-5
CDR3: ASSYSAGGLQETQY